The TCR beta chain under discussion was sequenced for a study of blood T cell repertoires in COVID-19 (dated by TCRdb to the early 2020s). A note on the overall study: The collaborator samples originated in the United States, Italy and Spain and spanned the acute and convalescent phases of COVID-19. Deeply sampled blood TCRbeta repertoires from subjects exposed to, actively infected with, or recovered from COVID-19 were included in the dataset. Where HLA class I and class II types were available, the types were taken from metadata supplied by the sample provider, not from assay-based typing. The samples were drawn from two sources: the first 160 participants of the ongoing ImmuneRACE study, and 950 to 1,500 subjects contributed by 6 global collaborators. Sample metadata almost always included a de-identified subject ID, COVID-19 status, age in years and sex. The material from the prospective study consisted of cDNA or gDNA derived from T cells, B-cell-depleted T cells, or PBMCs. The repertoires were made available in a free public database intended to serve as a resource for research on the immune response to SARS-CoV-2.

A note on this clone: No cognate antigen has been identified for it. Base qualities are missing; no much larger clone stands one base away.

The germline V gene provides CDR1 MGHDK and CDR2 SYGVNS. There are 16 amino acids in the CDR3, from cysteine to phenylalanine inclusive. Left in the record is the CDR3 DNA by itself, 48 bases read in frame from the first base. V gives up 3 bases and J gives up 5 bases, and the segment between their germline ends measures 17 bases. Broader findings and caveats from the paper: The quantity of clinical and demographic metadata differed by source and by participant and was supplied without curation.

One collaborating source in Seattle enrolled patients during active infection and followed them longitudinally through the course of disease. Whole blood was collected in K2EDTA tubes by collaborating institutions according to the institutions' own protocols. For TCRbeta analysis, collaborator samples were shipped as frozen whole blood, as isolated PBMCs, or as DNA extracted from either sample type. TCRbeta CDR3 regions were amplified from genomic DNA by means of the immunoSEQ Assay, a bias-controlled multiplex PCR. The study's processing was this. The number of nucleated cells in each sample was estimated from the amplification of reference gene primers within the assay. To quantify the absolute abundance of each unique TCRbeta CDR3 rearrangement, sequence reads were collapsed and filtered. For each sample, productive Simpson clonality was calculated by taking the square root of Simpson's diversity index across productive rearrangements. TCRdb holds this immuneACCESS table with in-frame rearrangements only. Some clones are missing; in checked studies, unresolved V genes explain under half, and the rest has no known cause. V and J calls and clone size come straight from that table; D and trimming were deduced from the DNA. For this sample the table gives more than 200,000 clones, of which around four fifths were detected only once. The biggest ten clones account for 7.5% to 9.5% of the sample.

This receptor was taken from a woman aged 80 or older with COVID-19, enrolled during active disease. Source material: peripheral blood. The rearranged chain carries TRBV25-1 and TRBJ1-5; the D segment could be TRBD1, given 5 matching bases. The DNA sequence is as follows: TGTGCCAGCAGTGAGCTCGGGACTGCTGATCATCAGCCCCAGCATTTT. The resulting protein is CASSELGTADHQPQHF.